One T cell receptor (beta chain) is described in this entry. The sample belongs to a study of OX40 agonist ivuxolimab in advanced cancers. Looking at the study overall: Males comprised roughly four fifths of the group, whose mean age was roughly 64 years (range about 23 to 80).

The timepoints at which blood was sampled were baseline, cycle 4 day 1, and cycle 7 day 1. Some clones are missing from TCRdb's copy, which holds only in-frame ones; the method was immunoSEQ multiplex PCR. The sample has around 33,000 clones; roughly nine tenths are singletons. From germline, CDR1 is SGHTA and CDR2 FQGTGA. The CDR3 length is 14 residues. Trimming pared 5 bases from V and 4 bases from J, leaving 9 bases between. The specimen was CD4+ or CD8+ T cells sorted from blood, collected in a trial of the OX40 agonist ivuxolimab. The clonotype originates from an adult with an advanced solid tumor such as melanoma, head and neck, liver or kidney cancer. The V gene is TRBV7-3, the J gene TRBJ2-6; no clear D gene. The CDR3 sequence: CASSPGDGANVLTF. The CDR3 DNA sequence: TGTGCCAGCAGCCCGGGTGACGGGGCCAACGTCCTGACTTTC.